The 9 T cell receptor beta chains reported below all come from one sample, sequenced in a study of cytomegalovirus exposure and HLA in healthy donors. PCR employed 60 Vbeta and 13 Jbeta primers. Method: immunoSEQ multiplex PCR; TCRdb's copy keeps in-frame clones and lacks some. The table shows 130,000 to 150,000 clones, with approximately 79% occurring only once. The sample consisted of PBMCs. The source is a woman aged 40-49 years in good health and CMV-seropositive.

V usage is TRBV27 and J usage is TRBJ2-7; D may be TRBD1 (6 bases). Trimming took 5 bases from V and 5 from J, leaving 13 bases between them. Germline V lookup: CDR1 MNHEY, CDR2 SMNVEV (reference sequence). The CDR3 runs 13 residues. The CDR3 here is CASSTPQGHEQYF. CDR3 DNA sequence: TGTGCCAGCAGTACGCCACAGGGCCACGAGCAGTACTTC.

The chain recombines TRBV14 with TRBJ1-4; 9 bases align to TRBD1. With V trimmed by 1 base and J by 12 bases, 9 bases remained unmatched. The germline CDR1 and CDR2 sequences are SGHDN and FVKESK. The CDR3 runs 15 residues. This CDR3 reads CASSQVTGTGSQLFF. The CDR3 coding sequence is TGTGCCAGCAGCCAAGTAACCGGGACAGGGAGTCAACTGTTTTTT.

The DNA of the CDR3 is TGTGCCAGCAGTGTCGGGGCGGGGTACACCGGGGAGCTGTTTTTT. It is translated as CASSVGAGYTGELFF. The chain employs TRBV2 and TRBJ2-2; the D gene is possibly TRBD2 (6 bases). Per the germline V gene, CDR1 is SNHLY and CDR2 is FYNNEI. The CDR3 consists of 15 residues. V lost 4 bases and J lost 3, with 12 bases in between. Complete variable domain (other parts from reference TRBV2 and TRBJ2-2): EPEVTQTPSHQVTQMGQEVILRCVPISNHLYFYWYRQILGQKVEFLVSFYNNEISEKSEIFDDQFSVERPDGSNFTLKIRSTKLEDSAMYFCASSVGAGYTGELFFGEGSRLTVL.

The gene calls are TRBV5-1 and TRBJ2-1; 8 bases match TRBD1. CDR3 size: 16 residues. Germline loops: CDR1 SGHRS, CDR2 YFSETQ. V lost 0 bases and J lost 3; bases outside the gene matches: 5. CDR3 loop: CASSLEPGQDYNEQFF. The CDR3 region has the DNA TGCGCCAGCAGCTTGGAGCCGGGACAGGACTACAATGAGCAGTTCTTC.

The chain recombines TRBV9 with TRBJ1-1, with a possible D match to TRBD1 (5 bases). The germline CDR1 and CDR2 sequences are SGDLS and YYNGEE. Trimming shortened V by 5 bases and J by 4 bases, and 15 bases separated the two germline ends. This CDR3 is built from 14 residues. This CDR3 is CASRRGAESTEAFF. For the CDR3, the DNA is TGTGCCAGCAGGCGGGGCGCGGAGAGCACTGAAGCTTTCTTT.

On this clone: The junction shows a germline mismatch at one end, possibly a read error. V gene TRBV7-9 combines with J gene TRBJ2-1; 10 nucleotides line up with TRBD2. The germline V gene has CDR1 SEHNR and CDR2 FQNEAQ (reference sequence). The CDR3 runs to 17 residues. CDR3 protein: CSSSLLPLLAGSNEQFF. CDR3 coding DNA: TGTTCCAGCAGCCTCCTCCCCTTACTAGCGGGGAGCAATGAGCAGTTCTTC.

The genes are TRBV5-6 and TRBJ1-6, with unresolved D. The CDR3 runs to 16 residues. Per the germline V gene, CDR1 is SGHDT and CDR2 is YYEEEE. The ends were cut back, 6 bases at V and 0 bases at J, with 13 bases in the middle. CDR3 coding DNA: TGTGCCAGCACCTCAGACTTTAGCTCCTATAATTCACCCCTCCACTTT. Residues: CASTSDFSSYNSPLHF.

This chain links TRBV27 with TRBJ2-5; D gene uncertain. The CDR3 contains 14 residues. Germline assignment: CDR1 MNHEY and CDR2 SMNVEV (reference sequence). The ends were cut back, 5 bases at V and 1 base at J, with 11 bases in the middle. CDR3 residues: CASSPNGGQETQYF. CDR3 nucleotides: TGTGCCAGCAGTCCCAACGGCGGCCAAGAGACCCAGTACTTC.

This chain's CDR3 is CAISESGEAGANVLTF. In nucleotides, the CDR3 is TGTGCCATCAGTGAGTCGGGGGAGGCTGGGGCCAACGTCCTGACTTTC. The chain joins TRBV10-3 to TRBJ2-6, with D possibly matching TRBD2 (6 bases). Trimming cost V 0 bases and J 2 bases, with 8 bases left between them. The CDR3 extends over 16 amino acids. CDR1 and CDR2 (germline): ENHRY, SYGVKD.